Each of the 9 T cell receptor beta chains below was sequenced from the same sample in a study of T cell responses to AZD1222 COVID-19 vaccine. Sequencing used immunoSEQ multiplex PCR; TCRdb keeps in-frame clones, though not all of them. This table holds roughly 100,000 clones, 88% found once. Sequencing used peripheral blood, obtained on day 0 of AZD1222 vaccination. These receptors all come from an adult in good health.

V gene TRBV29-1 combines with J gene TRBJ2-7; TRBD1 or TRBD2 may be the D gene (5 bases each). The CDR3 consists of 14 residues. The ends were cut back, 6 bases at V and 0 bases at J, with 15 bases in the middle. Germline CDR1 SQVTM, CDR2 ANQGSEA. This chain's CDR3 is CSVKWDGLSYEQYF. The CDR3 nucleotides read TGCAGCGTGAAATGGGACGGCCTCTCCTACGAGCAGTACTTC.

The rearrangement joins TRBV30 to TRBJ2-5; D unresolved. The CDR3 is made up of 15 amino acids. Trimming took 4 bases from V and 0 from J, leaving 15 bases between them. Germline loops: CDR1 GTSNPN, CDR2 SVGIG (reference sequence). The CDR3 protein is CAWNRPVQYQETQYF. The CDR3 nucleotides read TGTGCCTGGAATAGGCCAGTCCAGTACCAAGAGACCCAGTACTTC.

This clone was counted a few times. The chain couples TRBV5-1 to TRBJ1-6, with D maybe TRBD1 (5 bases). CDR1 SGHRS and CDR2 YFSETQ come from the germline V gene. This CDR3 region has 15 residues. Trimming took 4 bases from V and 8 from J, leaving 16 bases between them. The CDR3: CASSRTGAGDSPLHF. CDR3 nucleotide sequence: TGCGCCAGCAGCAGAACAGGCGCTGGGGATTCACCCCTCCACTTT.

The V and J genes are TRBV3-1 (or the pseudogene TRBV3-2) and TRBJ2-7, with D perhaps matching TRBD2 (6 bases). The CDR3 runs 13 residues. The V gene lost 2 bases and the J gene lost 2 bases, with 7 bases spanning the gap. In germline, CDR1 is LGHDT, CDR2 YNNKEL (reference sequence). CDR3 in amino acids: CASSQWTTYEQYF. As DNA, the CDR3 is TGTGCCAGCAGCCAATGGACTACCTACGAGCAGTACTTC.

Written as DNA, the CDR3 is TGTGCCAGCAGCTTGGGACGGGGGACCCTCTATAATTCACCCCTCCACTTT. Translation gives CASSLGRGTLYNSPLHF. The chain has TRBV5-6 and TRBJ1-6; a possible D gene is TRBD1 (5 bases). Trimming took off 0 bases at V and 3 bases at J, with 13 bases between the two ends. Germline CDR1 is SGHDT and CDR2 is YYEEEE. The CDR3 sequence is 17 residues long.

The V call is TRBV7-3, the J call TRBJ2-7; a possible D gene is TRBD1 (6 bases). Germline V lookup: CDR1 SGHTA, CDR2 FQGTGA. The CDR3 sequence is 10 residues long. V lost 10 bases and J 6 bases, leaving 10 bases between the germline ends. CDR3 region: CAKAGVEQYF. CDR3 nucleotides: TGTGCCAAAGCAGGGGTCGAGCAGTACTTC.

The J gene is TRBJ2-1, the V gene TRBV19, with 9 bases identical to TRBD2. Trimming at V came to 7 bases and at J to 9 bases, leaving 16 bases not matched to a gene. There are 16 residues in the CDR3. Germline loops: CDR1 LNHDA, CDR2 SQIVND (reference sequence). CDR3 DNA: TGTGCCAGTAATAGTAGAACTAGCGGGCTTTGGGGTGAGCAGTTCTTC. This encodes CASNSRTSGLWGEQFF. Looking up the rest from reference TRBV19 and TRBJ2-1 gives the full variable domain: DGGITQSPKYLFRKEGQNVTLSCEQNLNHDAMYWYRQDPGQGLRLIYYSQIVNDFQKGDIAEGYSVSREKKESFPLTVTSAQKNPTAFYLCASNSRTSGLWGEQFFGPGTRLTVL.

V usage is TRBV10-2 and J usage is TRBJ2-2; D could derive from TRBD1 or TRBD2 (5 bases each). The CDR3 contains 13 residues. Trimming removed 7 bases from V and 9 bases from J, with 15 bases in between. CDR1 and CDR2 from the germline V gene are WSHSY and SAAADI. The CDR3 DNA reads as TGCGCCAGCAAGGGACGGAACAGCAGGGAGCTGTTTTTT. It codes for CASKGRNSRELFF.

This clone has only one observation. The CDR3 coding sequence is TGTGCCAGCAGCCACCGAGGGACTAGTGGCGAGCAGTACTTC. This translates into CASSHRGTSGEQYF. This chain uses TRBV3-1 (or the pseudogene TRBV3-2) with TRBJ2-7; 8 bases align to TRBD2. Germline values: CDR1 LGHDT, CDR2 YNNKEL (reference sequence). V dropped 3 bases and J dropped 6; count of bases not matched to a gene: 7. This CDR3 spans 14 amino acids.